One sample yielded the 18 T cell receptor beta chains listed below, sequenced in a study of OX40 agonist ivuxolimab in advanced cancers. Measured with immunoSEQ multiplex PCR; TCRdb has only the in-frame clones, and not every one. Here the sample spans around 60,000 clones, roughly nine tenths being singletons. Sequences were derived from CD4+ or CD8+ T cells sorted from blood, sampled in a trial of the OX40 agonist ivuxolimab. The receptors here all came from an adult with an advanced solid tumor such as melanoma, head and neck, liver or kidney cancer.

In nucleotides, the CDR3 is TGTGCCAGCAGCTTAGGAGGGTACAACAATCAGCCCCAGCATTTT. Its protein is CASSLGGYNNQPQHF. The gene calls are TRBV7-8 and TRBJ1-5; D gene uncertain. The V gene lost 1 base and the J gene lost 3 bases, with 10 bases spanning the gap. The CDR3 runs to 15 residues. Germline V gene sequence: CDR1 SGHVS, CDR2 FQNEAQ.

The chain recombines TRBV4-3 with TRBJ2-5, with D unresolved. The DNA end lines up better with TRBJ2-7; the J call may be wrong. The CDR3 contains 14 residues. The germline V gene encodes CDR1 LGHNA and CDR2 YSLEER. This chain's CDR3 is CASSLTRKTGEQYF. The CDR3 nucleotides read TGCGCCAGCAGCCTCACAAGGAAAACGGGCGAGCAGTACTTC.

The chain employs TRBV5-1 and TRBJ2-7; tentatively, D is TRBD2 (5 bases). CDR1 and CDR2 from the germline V gene are SGHRS and YFSETQ. Trimming stripped 0 bases from V and 0 bases from J, with 10 bases between. The CDR3 has 15 amino acids. DNA of the CDR3: TGCGCCAGCAGCTTGGTCGGGATGAGCTCCTACGAGCAGTACTTC. Translated, it gives CASSLVGMSSYEQYF.

CDR3 region: CASSFSGTDYEQYF. The DNA for the CDR3 is TGTGCCAGCAGTTTCTCCGGGACAGACTACGAGCAGTACTTC. The chain combines TRBV28 with TRBJ2-7; TRBD1 matches at 7 bases. CDR3 size: 14 residues. CDR1 is MDHEN and CDR2 is SYDVKM in the germline V gene. The V and J ends lost 3 bases and 3 bases, in that order; junction bases with no gene match: 5.

This clone was counted a few times. The chain is built from TRBV11-3 and TRBJ2-2; D is perhaps TRBD2 (5 bases). The CDR3 spans 13 residues. V was pared by 4 bases and J by 8 bases, with 11 bases between. In germline, CDR1 is SGHNT, CDR2 YENEEA. The CDR3 DNA reads TGTGCCAGCAGCTCGGACGGGATTGGGGAGCTGTTTTTT. Its protein product is CASSSDGIGELFF.

V and J are TRBV14 and TRBJ2-7; TRBD2 matches 8 bases. Germline V gives CDR1 SGHDN, CDR2 FVKESK. CDR3 length equals 18 residues. The junction had 14 bases not matched to a gene; V was cut back by 0 bases and J by 4 bases. CDR3 region: CASSQEGPAGASSYEQYF. In DNA, the CDR3 is TGTGCCAGCAGCCAAGAGGGGCCAGCGGGGGCTTCGTCTTACGAGCAGTACTTC.

The genes are TRBV27 and TRBJ2-7; possible D gene TRBD1, 6 bases. Trimming shortened V by 2 bases and J by 2 bases, and 13 bases separated the two germline ends. The length of the CDR3 is 15 residues. Germline V gives CDR1 MNHEY, CDR2 SMNVEV (reference sequence). CDR3 residues: CASSLTGTYPYEQYF. The CDR3 region has the DNA TGTGCCAGCAGTTTAACCGGGACATACCCCTACGAGCAGTACTTC.

This chain joins TRBV30 and TRBJ2-3, with D perhaps given as TRBD1 or TRBD2 (6 bases each). V lost 5 bases to trimming and J lost 8 bases, with 17 bases between them. Per the germline V gene, CDR1 is GTSNPN and CDR2 is SVGIG (reference sequence). The CDR3 consists of 13 residues. The CDR3 DNA reads TGTGCCTGGGGGGGGCCCGGTCCTGGTACGCAGTATTTT. Translating it yields CAWGGPGPGTQYF. Full variable domain (rest looked up from reference TRBV30 and TRBJ2-3): SQTIHQWPATLVQPVGSPLSLECTVEGTSNPNLYWYRQAAGRGLQLLFYSVGIGQISSEVPQNLSASRPQDRQFILSSKKLLLSDSGFYLCAWGGPGPGTQYFGPGTRLTVL.

The rearrangement links TRBV6-1 to TRBJ1-1; weak D call: TRBD1 (6 bases). The V gene's germline CDR1 is MNHNS and CDR2 SASEGT. The CDR3 is 13 residues long. V dropped 7 bases and J dropped 1 base, with 10 bases sitting between them. CDR3 loop: CASTATGNTEAFF. In DNA form, the CDR3 reads TGTGCCAGCACTGCGACAGGGAACACTGAAGCTTTCTTT.

The chain employs TRBV11-2 and TRBJ2-3; possibly TRBD1 or TRBD2 for D (5 bases each). With 5 bases removed from V and 7 bases from J, the gap between germline ends came to 10 bases. The length of the CDR3 is 12 residues. Germline-derived CDR1 and CDR2 are SGHAT and FQNNGV. The CDR3 coding sequence is TGTGCCAGCAGCCCTCCGGGACATACGCAGTATTTT. This translates into CASSPPGHTQYF.

The rearrangement uses TRBV13 and TRBJ1-2; maybe TRBD1 (6 bases). V was trimmed by 2 bases and J by 7 bases, leaving 14 bases between them. Germline-derived CDR1 and CDR2 are PRHDT and FYEKMQ (reference sequence). CDR3 length: 14 residues. The CDR3 bases are TGTGCCAGCAGCTTAACAGGGACGAGGGGTGGCTACACCTTC. Residues: CASSLTGTRGGYTF.

This sequence joins TRBV2 and TRBJ1-2; 8 bases match TRBD1. Germline values: CDR1 SNHLY, CDR2 FYNNEI. Losses at the gene ends were 6 bases for V and 3 bases for J; bases not matched to a gene: 3. This CDR3 contains 13 residues. CDR3 region: CASRPGGDYGYTF. The DNA for the CDR3 is TGTGCCAGCAGGCCAGGGGGCGACTATGGCTACACCTTC.

The chain carries TRBV11-2 and TRBJ1-5; 8 bases are shared with TRBD1. The V and J ends lost 5 bases and 2 bases, in that order; junction bases with no gene match: 5. The CDR3 is 15 residues long. The germline V gene has CDR1 SGHAT and CDR2 FQNNGV. The CDR3 spells CASSKDRGGNQPQHF. CDR3 sequence (DNA): TGTGCCAGCAGCAAAGACAGGGGAGGCAATCAGCCCCAGCATTTT.

This rearrangement joins TRBV5-4 to TRBJ2-7; 13 bases line up with TRBD2. Losses at the gene ends were 4 bases for V and 6 bases for J; bases not matched to a gene: 4. The CDR3 has 14 residues. CDR1 and CDR2 (germline): SGHNT, YYREEE (reference sequence). The CDR3 nucleotides are TGTGCCAGCAGCCCAGGACTAGCGGGAGTCGAGCAGTACTTC. Translated, it gives CASSPGLAGVEQYF.

The rearrangement links TRBV5-8 to TRBJ2-5, with a weak D call TRBD1 (6 bases). Trimming pared 1 base from V and 9 bases from J, leaving 10 bases between. The CDR3 totals 12 residues. Germline V CDR1 and CDR2: SGHTS, YDEGEE. The CDR3 loop reads CASSLRGTPQYF. The CDR3 region has the DNA TGTGCCAGCAGCTTGAGGGGGACACCCCAGTACTTC.

CDR3 nucleotides: TGCGCCAGCAGCCAAGCCCCCCTGGGCGGCTACGAGCAGTACTTC. Amino acid sequence: CASSQAPLGGYEQYF. This chain links TRBV4-3 with TRBJ2-7, with D uncertain. Germline V CDR1 and CDR2: LGHNA, YSLEER. This CDR3 comprises 15 residues. Trimming pared 1 base from V and 3 bases from J, leaving 13 bases between.

The J gene is TRBJ1-1, the V gene TRBV5-1; unclear D gene. Trimming left V 0 bases short and J 3 bases short, with 6 bases between. In germline, CDR1 is SGHRS, CDR2 YFSETQ. The CDR3 contains 13 residues. The CDR3 is CASSLERDTEAFF. CDR3 DNA: TGCGCCAGCAGCTTGGAAAGGGACACTGAAGCTTTCTTT.

The genes are TRBV19 and TRBJ2-5; possible D gene TRBD2, 5 bases. Germline CDR1 LNHDA, CDR2 SQIVND (reference sequence). The V and J ends lost 5 bases and 3 bases respectively, with 10 bases between them. The CDR3 has 13 amino acids. CDR3 bases: TGTGCCAGTAGTGGAGGTAGGGAAGAGACCCAGTACTTC. Amino acid sequence: CASSGGREETQYF.